Described below is a single T cell receptor beta chain sequence and its context. This clone was observed a handful of times. What this receptor recognizes is not known. No base quality values were provided; no much bigger clone lies one nucleotide off. Mismatch repair deficiency was established in every enrolled patient by polymerase chain reaction or immunohistochemistry. TCR sequencing was carried out for three patients who responded to pembrolizumab therapy. The phase II trial prospectively evaluated PD-1 blockade with pembrolizumab in advanced mismatch repair-deficient cancers, independent of tissue of origin. Peripheral blood T cell samples were collected serially, before PD-1 blockade began and at several time points afterward. Blood sampling time points were reported as weeks after the first dose of pembrolizumab. The CDR1 and CDR2 encoded by the germline V gene (reference sequence) are LNHDA and SQIVND. Taken from cysteine to phenylalanine, the CDR3 has 14 residues. CDR3 DNA only is kept here, 42 bases in frame from base 1. V and J are truncated by 3 bases and 1 base respectively, leaving an intervening sequence of 6 bases.

These data come from a study of PD-1 blockade in mismatch repair-deficient tumors (TCRdb year 2017). Notes on the research overall: Between September 2013 and September 2016, the trial enrolled around 89 consecutive patients with approximately twelve mismatch repair-deficient cancer types, every one of whom had been previously treated and was progressing. Deep sequencing of TCR CDR3 regions was used to track tumor-associated T cell clones in peripheral blood of patients responding to PD-1 blockade. The research as a whole found: Tumor-resident clones, often undetectable in blood before treatment, expanded rapidly after pembrolizumab and then contracted, generally before radiologic responses.

To prepare the library, the immunoSEQ multiplex PCR assay was applied. In its TCRdb copy, this immuneACCESS table keeps in-frame sequences only and misses some clones. Where compared with another copy, unresolved V genes explain less than half of these, and the others have no known cause. The sample includes about 68,000 clones, with more than 75% observed a single time. Roughly 6% of the sample is in the top ten clones. This TCR was recovered from an adult with mismatch repair-deficient cancer. The source was peripheral blood, collected 2 weeks after starting pembrolizumab. The receptor chain draws on TRBV19 and TRBJ2-2, and possibly TRBD2, on 6 matching bases. The CDR3 here reads CASSIGGNTGELFF. The bases read TGTGCCAGTAGTATCGGGGGGAACACCGGGGAGCTGTTTTTT.